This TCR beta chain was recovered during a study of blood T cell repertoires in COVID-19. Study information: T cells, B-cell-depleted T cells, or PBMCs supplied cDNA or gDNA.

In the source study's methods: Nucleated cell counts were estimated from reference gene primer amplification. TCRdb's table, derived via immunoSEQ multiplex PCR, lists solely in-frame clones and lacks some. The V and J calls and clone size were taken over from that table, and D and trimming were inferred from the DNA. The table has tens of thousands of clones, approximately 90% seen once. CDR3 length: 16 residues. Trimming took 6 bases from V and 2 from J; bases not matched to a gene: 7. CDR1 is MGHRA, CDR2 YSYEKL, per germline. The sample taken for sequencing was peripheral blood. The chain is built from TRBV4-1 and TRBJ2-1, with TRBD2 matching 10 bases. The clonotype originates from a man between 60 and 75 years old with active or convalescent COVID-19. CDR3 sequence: CASRPGLARTYNEQFF. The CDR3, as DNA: TGCGCCAGCAGGCCGGGACTAGCGAGAACCTACAATGAGCAGTTCTTC.